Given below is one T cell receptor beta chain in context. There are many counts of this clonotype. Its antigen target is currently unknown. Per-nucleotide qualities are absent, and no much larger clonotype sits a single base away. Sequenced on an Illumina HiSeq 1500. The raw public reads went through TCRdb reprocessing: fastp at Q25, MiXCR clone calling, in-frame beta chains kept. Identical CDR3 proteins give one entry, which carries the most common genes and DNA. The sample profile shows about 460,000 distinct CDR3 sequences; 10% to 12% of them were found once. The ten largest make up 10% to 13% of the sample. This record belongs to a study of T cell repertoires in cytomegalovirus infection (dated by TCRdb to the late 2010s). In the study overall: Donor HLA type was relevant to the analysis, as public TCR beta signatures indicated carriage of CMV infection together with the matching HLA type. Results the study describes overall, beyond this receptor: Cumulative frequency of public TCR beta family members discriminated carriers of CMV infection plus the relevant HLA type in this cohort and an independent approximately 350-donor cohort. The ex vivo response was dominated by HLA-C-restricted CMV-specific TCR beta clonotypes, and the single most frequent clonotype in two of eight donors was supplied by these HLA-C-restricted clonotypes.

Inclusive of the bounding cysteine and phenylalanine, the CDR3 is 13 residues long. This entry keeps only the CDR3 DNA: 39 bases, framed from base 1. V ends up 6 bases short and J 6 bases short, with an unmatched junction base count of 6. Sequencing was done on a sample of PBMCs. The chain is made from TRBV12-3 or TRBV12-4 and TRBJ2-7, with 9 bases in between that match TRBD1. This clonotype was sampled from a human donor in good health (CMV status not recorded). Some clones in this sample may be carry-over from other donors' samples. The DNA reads TGTGCCAGCAGCGCCACAGGGGGCGCCGAGCAGTACTTC. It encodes CASSATGGAEQYF.